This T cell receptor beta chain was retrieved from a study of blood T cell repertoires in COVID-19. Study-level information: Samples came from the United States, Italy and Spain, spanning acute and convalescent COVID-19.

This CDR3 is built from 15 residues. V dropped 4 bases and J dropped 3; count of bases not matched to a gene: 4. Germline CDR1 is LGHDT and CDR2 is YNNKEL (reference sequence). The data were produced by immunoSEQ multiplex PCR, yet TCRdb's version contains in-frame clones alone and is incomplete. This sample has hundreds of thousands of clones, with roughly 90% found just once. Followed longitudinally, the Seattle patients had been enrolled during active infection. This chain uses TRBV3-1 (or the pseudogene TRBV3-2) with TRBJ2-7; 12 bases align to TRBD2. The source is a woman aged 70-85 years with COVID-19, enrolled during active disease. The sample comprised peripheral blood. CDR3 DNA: TGTGCCAGCAGCCGCGGACTAGCGGGGCACTACGAGCAGTACTTC. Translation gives CASSRGLAGHYEQYF.